This TCR beta chain emerged from a study of T cell clones after liver transplantation. Looking at the study overall: Standard immunosuppression, with no induction, continued until 12-24 months after transplant. Study-wide points: Graft donor-reactive T cells may have migrated into the graft rather than being deleted.

As to this clone: Its target is unknown. The sample holds other DNA sequences that translate to the same CDR3.

Per germline, CDR1 MDHEN and CDR2 SYDVKM. The CDR3 contains 11 residues. V was pared by 6 bases and J by 2 bases, with 5 bases between. Profiled with immunoSEQ multiplex PCR; TCRdb holds only in-frame clones, not every one. The table shows more than 95,000 clones, with less than 95% occurring only once. This TCR derives from a human patient who received a liver transplant. The graft donor may account for some of the T cells. This material consisted of CD4+ T cells from blood, taken 12 months after liver transplant. This chain uses TRBV28 with TRBJ2-7; D may be TRBD2 (5 bases). The CDR3 sequence is CASSGTYEQYF. As DNA, the CDR3 is TGTGCCAGCAGCGGGACCTACGAGCAGTACTTC.